This T cell receptor (beta chain) was recorded in a study of blood T cell repertoires in COVID-19. All enrollees were roughly 18 to 89 years old and from roughly 22 US areas. Cohort placement rested on clinical history that participants reported themselves. Symptom resolution, clearance, or two negative PCRs marked donors in Cohort 3 as recovered. TCRdb's copy holds only in-frame clones and misses some; the assay was immunoSEQ multiplex PCR. The table records more than 300,000 clones, about nine tenths of them present only once. The TCR comes from a man younger than 40 who had recovered from COVID-19. The specimen sequenced was PBMCs or T cells enriched from blood (not recorded which).

The CDR3 region has the DNA TGCAGCGTCCTCCCCGGGGACACTGAAGCTTTCTTT. It encodes CSVLPGDTEAFF. The V call is TRBV29-1, the J call TRBJ1-1; no definite D call. V dropped 6 bases and J dropped 3 bases, with 11 bases sitting between them. Looked up from germline, CDR1 is SQVTM and CDR2 is ANQGSEA. CDR3 length: 12 amino acids.